This paragraph covers one TCR beta chain sequence. Its target is unknown. The entry originates in a study of cytomegalovirus exposure and HLA in healthy donors. Study outcomes and limitations: The authors enumerated 180 or so TCR beta chains as linked to cytomegalovirus. Most TCR sequences were uncommon, yet certain public TCRs appeared in many donors. In the 120 or so validation repertoires, under 95% of cluster scores exceeded 0, per a later analysis.

Only in-frame clones appear in the TCRdb table, and some are missing; sequencing was by immunoSEQ multiplex PCR. The top ten clones hold about 6.3% of a sample with about 120,000 clones, 70% to 90% of them seen once. Trimming stripped 0 bases from V and 0 bases from J, with 10 bases between. The CDR3 loop spans 16 amino acids. The germline CDR1 and CDR2 sequences are SGDLS and YYNGEE. The source material was PBMCs. The sequence derives from a woman under 30 in good health and CMV-seropositive. This chain joins TRBV9 and TRBJ1-3; D is undetermined. Here the CDR3 reads CASSVAGGPSGNTIYF. CDR3 nucleotides: TGTGCCAGCAGCGTAGCCGGAGGCCCCTCTGGAAACACCATATATTTT. Full variable domain (remainder filled in from reference TRBV9 and TRBJ1-3): DSGVTQTPKHLITATGQRVTLRCSPRSGDLSVYWYQQSLDQGLQFLIQYYNGEERAKGNILERFSAQQFPDLHSELNLSSLELGDSALYFCASSVAGGPSGNTIYFGEGSWLTVV.